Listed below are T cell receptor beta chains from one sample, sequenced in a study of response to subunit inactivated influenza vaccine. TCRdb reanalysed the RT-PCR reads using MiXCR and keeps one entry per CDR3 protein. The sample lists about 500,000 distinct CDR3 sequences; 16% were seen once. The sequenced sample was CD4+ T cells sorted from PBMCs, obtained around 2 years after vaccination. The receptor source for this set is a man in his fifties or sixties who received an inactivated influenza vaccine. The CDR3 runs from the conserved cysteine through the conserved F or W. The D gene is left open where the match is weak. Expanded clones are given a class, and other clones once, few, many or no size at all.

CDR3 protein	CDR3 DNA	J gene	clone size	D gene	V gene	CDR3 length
CSARLMGERGETQYF	TGCAGTGCTCGTCTGATGGGGGAGAGAGGAGAGACCCAGTACTTC	TRBJ2-5	few	-	TRBV20-1	15
CSARDVPQTLSTDTQYF	TGCAGTGCTAGAGATGTACCCCAAACGCTAAGCACAGATACGCAGTATTTT	TRBJ2-3	-	-	TRBV20-1	17
CASSVKTNTEAFF	TGTGCCAGCAGCGTAAAGACTAACACTGAAGCTTTCTTT	TRBJ1-1	-	-	TRBV9	13
CSVEDQLAGYNEQFF	TGCAGCGTTGAAGATCAACTAGCGGGATACAATGAGCAGTTCTTC	TRBJ2-1	-	TRBD2	TRBV29-1	15
CASSLDGGMNTEAFF	TGCGCCAGCAGCTTGGATGGGGGTATGAACACTGAAGCTTTCTTT	TRBJ1-1	few	-	TRBV5-1	15
CASSSPGRDRNEETQYF	TGTGCCAGCAGTTCCCCCGGCCGGGACAGGAACGAAGAGACCCAGTACTTC	TRBJ2-5	-	TRBD1	TRBV12-3/TRBV12-4	17
CASSHTFTSGGAYEQYF	TGTGCCAGCAGCCATACGTTCACTAGCGGGGGGGCCTACGAGCAGTACTTC	TRBJ2-7	few	TRBD2	TRBV4-2	17
CASSWAGQGGYTYSGNTIYF	TGTGCCAGCAGTTGGGCGGGACAGGGAGGGTATACCTACTCTGGAAACACCATATATTTT	TRBJ1-3	-	TRBD1	TRBV12-3/TRBV12-4	20
CASSFTMGPYEQYF	TGTGCCAGCAGCTTTACGATGGGGCCCTACGAGCAGTACTTC	TRBJ2-7	few	-	TRBV5-5	14
CASSQDFRAWGGNEQFF	TGTGCCAGCAGCCAAGATTTCAGGGCTTGGGGAGGAAATGAGCAGTTCTTC	TRBJ2-1	few	-	TRBV3-1	17
CASSSSSATGSVGLFF	TGCGCCAGCAGCTCGAGCTCAGCTACGGGCTCGGTGGGGCTGTTTTTT	TRBJ2-2	few	-	TRBV5-1	16
CSARGRGRDVNYGYTF	TGCAGTGCTAGGGGAAGGGGGCGCGACGTTAACTATGGCTACACCTTC	TRBJ1-2	few	TRBD1	TRBV20-1	16
CASSLGQTTGELFF	TGCGCCAGCAGCTTGGGACAGACCACCGGGGAGCTGTTTTTT	TRBJ2-2	many	-	TRBV5-1	14
CSAQAGGFGTNEKLFF	TGCAGCGCTCAAGCCGGGGGGTTTGGGACTAATGAAAAACTGTTTTTT	TRBJ1-4	-	-	TRBV29-1	16
CASSQGGNNEQFF	TGTGCCAGCAGCCAGGGGGGAAACAATGAGCAGTTCTTC	TRBJ2-1	-	-	TRBV4-2	13
CSARDLRGTYNEQFF	TGCAGTGCTAGAGATCTACGGGGGACGTACAATGAGCAGTTCTTC	TRBJ2-1	-	-	TRBV20-1	15
CASSQSAAANYGYTF	TGCGCCAGCAGCCAATCCGCAGCAGCTAACTATGGCTACACCTTC	TRBJ1-2	-	-	TRBV4-1	15
CASSDHNGLRSPLHF	TGTGCCAGCAGTGACCATAATGGGTTACGTTCACCCCTCCACTTT	TRBJ1-6	-	-	TRBV12-3/TRBV12-4	15
CASSVRTSGAETQYF	TGCGCCAGCAGCGTAAGGACTAGCGGGGCAGAGACCCAGTACTTC	TRBJ2-5	-	TRBD2	TRBV5-1	15
CSAEKSPGLAGGPGTGELFF	TGCAGTGCCGAAAAGAGTCCGGGACTAGCGGGAGGGCCGGGCACCGGGGAGCTGTTTTTT	TRBJ2-2	-	TRBD2	TRBV20-1	20
CASSHGTGSEQYF	TGTGCCAGCAGCCACGGGACAGGGAGCGAGCAGTACTTC	TRBJ2-7	many	TRBD1	TRBV3-1	13
CASGATGGVTEAFF	TGTGCCAGCGGGGCCACAGGGGGTGTCACTGAAGCTTTCTTT	TRBJ1-1	many	TRBD1	TRBV2	14
CASSLNRDGKLFF	TGTGCCAGCAGCCTCAACAGGGACGGAAAACTGTTTTTT	TRBJ1-4	-	-	TRBV12-3/TRBV12-4	13
CASSPRQGGQETQYF	TGTGCCAGCAGTCCTCGTCAGGGGGGGCAAGAGACCCAGTACTTC	TRBJ2-5	-	-	TRBV6-1	15
CASSQVRSLLIYEQYF	TGTGCCAGCAGCCAGGTACGGAGTTTACTGATCTACGAGCAGTACTTC	TRBJ2-7	-	-	TRBV3-1	16
CASSFLSGESTDTQYF	TGCGCCAGCAGCTTCCTTAGCGGGGAGAGCACAGATACGCAGTATTTT	TRBJ2-3	few	TRBD2	TRBV5-1	16
CASSLGGAAEAFF	TGTGCCAGCAGCTTAGGGGGGGCAGCTGAAGCTTTCTTT	TRBJ1-1	-	-	TRBV7-9	13
CATSSAPLAKGHNEQFF	TGTGCCACCAGCAGCGCACCACTAGCGAAGGGCCACAATGAGCAGTTCTTC	TRBJ2-1	-	TRBD2	TRBV15	17
CASSPGTSGRPKAHTDTQYF	TGTGCCAGCAGCCCCGGGACTAGCGGGAGGCCAAAGGCCCACACCGATACGCAGTATTTT	TRBJ2-3	-	TRBD2	TRBV7-3	20
CASRGTGVSVKNIQYF	TGCGCCAGCAGGGGGACAGGGGTTTCTGTCAAAAACATTCAGTACTTC	TRBJ2-4	few	TRBD1	TRBV10-1	16
CASSLKGATGSGRIEQYF	TGCGCCAGCAGCTTGAAAGGGGCCACAGGGAGTGGGAGGATCGAGCAGTACTTC	TRBJ2-7	many	-	TRBV5-1	18
CATSRGRLAGHSYNEQFF	TGTGCCACCAGCAGAGGAAGACTAGCGGGGCATTCCTACAATGAGCAGTTCTTC	TRBJ2-1	-	TRBD2	TRBV15	18